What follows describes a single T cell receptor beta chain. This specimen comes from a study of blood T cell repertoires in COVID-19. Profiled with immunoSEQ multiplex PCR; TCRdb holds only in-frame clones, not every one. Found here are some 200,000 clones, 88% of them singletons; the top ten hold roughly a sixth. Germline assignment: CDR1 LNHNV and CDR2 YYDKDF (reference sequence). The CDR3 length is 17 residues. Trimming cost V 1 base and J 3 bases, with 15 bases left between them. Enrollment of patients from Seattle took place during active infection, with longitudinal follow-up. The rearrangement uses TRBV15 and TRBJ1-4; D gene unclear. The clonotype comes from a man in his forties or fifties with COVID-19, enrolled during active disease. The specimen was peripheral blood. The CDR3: CATSRGPVGGSNEKLFF. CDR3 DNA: TGTGCCACCAGCAGAGGCCCGGTCGGAGGATCTAATGAAAAACTGTTTTTT.